One and the same sample provided the 11 T cell receptor beta chains below, sequenced in a study of brain T cells in children with intractable seizures. TCRdb's copy holds only in-frame clones and misses some; the assay was immunoSEQ multiplex PCR. The table has under 400,000 clones, approximately 93% seen once. Documented time point: blood from clinic visit 5 months post-surgery; TSC patient then seizure free. The sequencing used peripheral blood, collected about 5 months after surgery. Receptor source: a boy under two years old with tuberous sclerosis and intractable seizures.

This clone is a singleton in its sample. The J gene is TRBJ1-2, the V gene TRBV6-5, with 7 bases aligning to TRBD1. The CDR3 length is 15 residues. Germline values: CDR1 MNHEY, CDR2 SVGAGI. The trim removed 0 bases at V and 1 base at J, leaving 2 bases unmatched. CDR3 loop: CASSYSYRGNYGYTF. CDR3 in DNA: TGTGCCAGCAGTTACTCGTACAGGGGTAACTATGGCTACACCTTC.

This sequence joins TRBV7-9 and TRBJ2-5; possible D gene TRBD2, 6 bases. The CDR3 loop spans 19 amino acids. Germline loops: CDR1 SEHNR, CDR2 FQNEAQ (reference sequence). V gave up 5 bases and J gave up 3 bases, with 28 bases separating them. Written as DNA, the CDR3 is TGTGCCAGCAGCCGAATCGATCAGACTAGAAAGATCTCGAAAGAGACCCAGTACTTC. This sequence encodes CASSRIDQTRKISKETQYF. Based on the CDR3 plus reference TRBV7-9 and TRBJ2-5, the full variable domain is DTGVSQNPRHKITKRGQNVTFRCDPISEHNRLYWYRQTLGQGPEFLTYFQNEAQLEKSRLLSDRFSAERPKGSFSTLEIQRTEQGDSAMYLCASSRIDQTRKISKETQYFGPGTRLLVL.

The V gene is TRBV6-1, the J gene TRBJ1-2; D is unclear. The CDR3 has 13 residues. V was clipped by 2 bases and J by 3 bases, with 7 bases between them. Germline V gene lookup returns CDR1 MNHNS and CDR2 SASEGT. Here the CDR3 reads CASSEMEYYGYTF. CDR3 nucleotide sequence: TGTGCCAGCAGTGAAATGGAGTACTATGGCTACACCTTC.

The rearrangement links TRBV2 to TRBJ1-1; the match to TRBD1 covers 7 bases. The junction had 9 bases not matched to a gene; V was cut back by 6 bases and J by 2 bases. CDR1 and CDR2 from the germline V gene are SNHLY and FYNNEI. This CDR3 comprises 15 residues. CDR3 DNA: TGTGCCAGCAGATTTCCACAGGGGCCAAACACTGAAGCTTTCTTT. Amino acids: CASRFPQGPNTEAFF.

The rearrangement uses TRBV6-5 and TRBJ1-1; 7 bases align to TRBD1. The CDR3 spans 14 residues. Germline lookup yields CDR1 MNHEY and CDR2 SVGAGI. The junction had 5 bases not matched to a gene; V was cut back by 6 bases and J by 1 base. CDR3 sequence reads: CASSRGSGNTEAFF. CDR3 sequence (DNA): TGTGCCAGCAGCAGGGGGTCGGGGAACACTGAAGCTTTCTTT.

The chain joins TRBV5-4 to TRBJ2-1, with unresolved D. The CDR3 is 14 residues long. Germline-derived CDR1 and CDR2 are SGHNT and YYREEE (reference sequence). V was cut by 4 bases and J by 4 bases, with 12 bases left in between. CDR3 loop: CASSLWKDYNEQFF. DNA of the CDR3: TGTGCCAGCAGCCTTTGGAAGGATTACAATGAGCAGTTCTTC.

This chain links TRBV5-6 with TRBJ2-5; weak D call: TRBD1 (5 bases). This CDR3 contains 14 residues. In germline, CDR1 is SGHDT, CDR2 YYEEEE. Deletions cut 0 bases from V and 2 bases from J, with 8 bases between. In nucleotides, the CDR3 is TGTGCCAGCAGCTTGGTTCCAGGGCAAGAGACCCAGTACTTC. Amino acids: CASSLVPGQETQYF.

The V and J genes are TRBV7-8 and TRBJ2-7; D may be TRBD2 (5 bases). This CDR3 is 11 amino acids long. Germline V lookup: CDR1 SGHVS, CDR2 FQNEAQ. Trimming removed 5 bases at V and 6 bases at J, with 8 bases between. DNA of the CDR3: TGTGCCAGCAGCGAGGCGGGCGAGCAGTACTTC. Protein: CASSEAGEQYF.

This chain uses TRBV7-9 with TRBJ2-3; a weak D match, TRBD2 (6 bases). CDR3 length: 15 residues. CDR1 is SEHNR, CDR2 FQNEAQ, per germline (reference sequence). The V end was cut by 5 bases, the J end by 5 bases, with 17 bases between. CDR3 nucleotides: TGTGCCAGCAGCCATAGCGGCATGCGAGTAGATACGCAGTATTTT. As protein: CASSHSGMRVDTQYF.

The gene calls are TRBV10-3 and TRBJ1-2, with D possibly TRBD1 on 6 matching bases. The germline CDR1 and CDR2 sequences are ENHRY and SYGVKD. With 5 bases removed from V and 2 bases from J, the gap between germline ends came to 15 bases. This CDR3 comprises 15 residues. This CDR3 is CAISPGQLQNYGYTF. The CDR3 nucleotides read TGTGCCATCAGTCCAGGACAGCTACAGAACTATGGCTACACCTTC.

This sequence joins TRBV7-2 and TRBJ2-7; D is possibly TRBD2 (5 bases). The CDR3 is made up of 14 amino acids. Deletions cut 7 bases from V and 7 bases from J, with 20 bases between. Germline CDR1 reads SGHTA; CDR2 reads FQGNSA. In DNA form, the CDR3 reads TGTGCCAGCAACCCAGTGGGTAGCGCGCGGGAGCAGTACTTC. Translation gives CASNPVGSAREQYF.